This T cell receptor (beta chain) emerged from a study of CD8+ T cells in alopecia areata. Findings of the study overall: Lesional scalp displayed greater clonality than normal scalp, most notably in alopecia totalis/universalis.

As concerns this clone: Its antigen is still unknown. Other DNA sequences in the same sample also yield this CDR3.

V was clipped by 3 bases and J by 0 bases, with 8 bases between them. This CDR3 is 13 amino acids long. Germline CDR1 and CDR2: GTSNPN and SVGIG (reference sequence). Extracted from the samples, RNA was reverse transcribed into cDNA to serve as the sequencing template. Generated by immunoSEQ multiplex PCR, the TCRdb table keeps only in-frame clones and is missing some. The sample lists 150,000 to 200,000 clones, 40% to 65% occurring once. The treatment is: oral pan-JAK inhibitor, 5-10 mg twice daily. The sequence was obtained from a human donor with alopecia areata. The material sequenced was CD8+ T cells sorted from blood, taken at week 52, from a patient treated with tofacitinib. The genes are TRBV30 and TRBJ1-1, with D maybe TRBD1 (5 bases). CDR3 DNA: TGTGCCTGGAGCCTGGGGGTGAACACTGAAGCTTTCTTT. Amino acid sequence: CAWSLGVNTEAFF.